What follows describes a single TCR beta chain. The data stem from a study of blood T cell repertoires in COVID-19. Overall study: Sites across the United States, Italy and Spain contributed samples from acute and convalescent COVID-19.

Using immunoSEQ multiplex PCR, the repertoire was profiled, and TCRdb retains in-frame clones only, with some absent. The sample consists of about 190,000 clones, more than 75% of them appearing once. Germline values: CDR1 WNHNN, CDR2 SYGVQD (reference sequence). Trimming cost V 10 bases and J 4 bases; bases outside gene matches: 11. The CDR3 runs to 15 residues. Those who participated ranged in age from roughly 18 to 89 years and resided in 20 to 30 US areas. Cohort allocation depended upon clinical history that participants reported. This clonotype was sampled from a woman aged 25 to 39 who had recovered from COVID-19. This rearrangement joins TRBV10-1 to TRBJ2-1; TRBD2 matches at 9 bases. Material for sequencing was PBMCs or T cells enriched from blood (not recorded which). The CDR3 reads CATPATSGPYNEQFF. The CDR3 bases are TGCGCCACCCCTGCGACTAGCGGCCCATACAATGAGCAGTTCTTC.